A single sample is the source of the 10 T cell receptor beta chains below, sequenced in a study of T cell responses to AZD1222 COVID-19 vaccine. Using immunoSEQ multiplex PCR, the repertoire was profiled, and TCRdb retains in-frame clones only, with some absent. The sample consists of under 200,000 clones, 90% of them appearing once. The sample here was peripheral blood, taken on day 0 of AZD1222 vaccination. The receptors come from an adult in good health.

V and J are TRBV19 and TRBJ1-1, with unresolved D. CDR1 LNHDA and CDR2 SQIVND come from the germline V gene (reference sequence). V was shortened by 7 bases and J by 0 bases, with 9 bases between the two germline ends. This CDR3 is 13 amino acids long. For the CDR3, the DNA is TGTGCCAGTACCGTCAGCTTGAACACTGAAGCTTTCTTT. It yields the protein CASTVSLNTEAFF.

This chain connects TRBV3-1 (or the pseudogene TRBV3-2) to TRBJ1-2, with TRBD1 as a possible D gene (6 bases). The CDR3 is 14 amino acids. Germline V gene sequence: CDR1 LGHDT, CDR2 YNNKEL (reference sequence). V lost 0 bases and J lost 8, with 13 bases in between. The CDR3 nucleotides read TGTGCCAGCAGCCAAGACGGGGGGGCTCGAGGCTACACCTTC. Residues: CASSQDGGARGYTF.

As concerns this clone: A read error may produce the germline difference seen at one junction end. CDR3 bases: TGTGCCAGTAGTGTAGACAGGCACTCTGGAAACACCATATATTTT. It yields the protein CASSVDRHSGNTIYF. V and J are TRBV19 and TRBJ1-3; D may be TRBD1 (6 bases). Germline CDR1 reads LNHDA; CDR2 reads SQIVND (reference sequence). The CDR3 contains 15 residues. Full variable domain (rest looked up from reference TRBV19 and TRBJ1-3): DGGITQSPKYLFRKEGQNVTLSCEQNLNHDAMYWYRQDPGQGLRLIYYSQIVNDFQKGDIAEGYSVSREKKESFPLTVTSAQKNPTAFYLCASSVDRHSGNTIYFGEGSWLTVV.

The chain employs TRBV12-3 or TRBV12-4 and TRBJ1-1, with no clear D. Trimming removed 2 bases from V and 9 bases from J, with 10 bases in between. CDR3 length: 12 amino acids. CDR3 DNA sequence: TGTGCCAGCAGTTTAAGACGGCAGAAAGCTTTCTTT. It translates to CASSLRRQKAFF.

The chain is built from TRBV5-1 and TRBJ2-5; D is possibly TRBD1 or TRBD2 (5 bases each). In germline, CDR1 is SGHRS, CDR2 YFSETQ. The CDR3 loop spans 15 amino acids. Between the trimmed V and J ends, which lost 4 bases and 1 base, there was a span of 14 bases. The CDR3 coding sequence is TGCGCCAGCAGCGTGAGAGGGGAGCCCCAAGAGACCCAGTACTTC. This encodes CASSVRGEPQETQYF.

The V and J genes are TRBV5-1 and TRBJ1-4; weak D call: TRBD1 (6 bases). Germline V gives CDR1 SGHRS, CDR2 YFSETQ. CDR3 size: 15 residues. V was shortened by 4 bases and J by 1 base, with 11 bases between the two germline ends. In DNA, the CDR3 is TGCGCCAGCAGCGTAGGGGGGTTAACTAATGAAAAACTGTTTTTT. Amino acid sequence: CASSVGGLTNEKLFF. The full variable domain, completed using reference TRBV5-1 and TRBJ1-4, is KAGVTQTPRYLIKTRGQQVTLSCSPISGHRSVSWYQQTPGQGLQFLFEYFSETQRNKGNFPGRFSGRQFSNSRSEMNVSTLELGDSALYLCASSVGGLTNEKLFFGSGTQLSVL.

CDR3: CASSYAGVRRPADTQYF. The CDR3, as DNA: TGTGCCAGCAGTTACGCGGGGGTACGGCGTCCAGCAGATACGCAGTATTTT. The chain combines TRBV6-2 or TRBV6-3 with TRBJ2-3; 7 nucleotides line up with TRBD2. Trimming removed 2 bases from V and 4 bases from J; junction bases left unmatched: 12. The length of the CDR3 is 17 residues. Germline loops: CDR1 MNHEY, CDR2 SVGEGT.

The V gene is TRBV28, the J gene TRBJ1-2; TRBD1 matches at 8 bases. Germline V lookup: CDR1 MDHEN, CDR2 SYDVKM. Unmatched junction bases numbered 10, after V lost 6 bases and J lost 4 bases. The CDR3 is made up of 15 amino acids. The CDR3 DNA reads as TGTGCCAGCAGCGGATCAGGGGGCGCAATCTATGGCTACACCTTC. As protein: CASSGSGGAIYGYTF.

This chain uses TRBV28 with TRBJ1-6; 9 positions agree with TRBD1. Trimming took 2 bases from V and 8 from J; bases not matched to a gene: 10. The CDR3 extends over 17 amino acids. From germline, CDR1 is MDHEN and CDR2 SYDVKM. This CDR3 is CASSLRRQGVVDSPLHF. The DNA for the CDR3 is TGTGCCAGCAGTTTAAGGCGACAGGGGGTTGTTGATTCACCCCTCCACTTT.

The V call is TRBV5-1, the J call TRBJ1-2; D is uncertain. Germline-derived CDR1 and CDR2 are SGHRS and YFSETQ. This CDR3 has 14 amino acids. Trimming took off 0 bases at V and 5 bases at J, with 11 bases between the two ends. CDR3 protein: CASSLGAPLYGYTF. The CDR3 DNA follows: TGCGCCAGCAGCTTGGGGGCCCCACTATATGGCTACACCTTC.